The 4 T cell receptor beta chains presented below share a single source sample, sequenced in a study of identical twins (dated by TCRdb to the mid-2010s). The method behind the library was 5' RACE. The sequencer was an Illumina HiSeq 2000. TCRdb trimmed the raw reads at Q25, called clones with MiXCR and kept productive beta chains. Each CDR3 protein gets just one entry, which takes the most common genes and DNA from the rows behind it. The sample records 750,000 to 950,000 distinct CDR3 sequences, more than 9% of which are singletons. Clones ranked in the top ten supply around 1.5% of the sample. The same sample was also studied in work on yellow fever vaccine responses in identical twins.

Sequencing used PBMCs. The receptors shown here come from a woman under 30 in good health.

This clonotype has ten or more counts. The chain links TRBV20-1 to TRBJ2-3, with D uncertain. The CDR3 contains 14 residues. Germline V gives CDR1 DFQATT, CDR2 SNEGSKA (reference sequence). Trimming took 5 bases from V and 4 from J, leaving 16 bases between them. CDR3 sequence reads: CSAPFIPGADTQYF. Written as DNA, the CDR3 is TGCAGTGCTCCCTTCATACCTGGTGCAGATACGCAGTATTTT.

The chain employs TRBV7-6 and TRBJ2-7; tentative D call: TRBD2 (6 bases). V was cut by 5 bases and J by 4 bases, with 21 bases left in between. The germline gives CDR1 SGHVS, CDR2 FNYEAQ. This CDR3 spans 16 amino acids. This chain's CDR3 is CASSLGPEGLGYEQYF. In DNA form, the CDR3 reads TGTGCCAGCAGCCTGGGCCCGGAGGGCCTTGGTTACGAGCAGTACTTC.

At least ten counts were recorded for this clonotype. CDR3 DNA: TGTGCCAGCAGGGAGGCTAGCACAGATACGCAGTATTTT. Translation: CASREASTDTQYF. The V and J genes are TRBV6-4 and TRBJ2-3; TRBD2 might be the D (5 bases). Germline V gene data show CDR1 as MRHNA and CDR2 as SNTAGT. V lost 6 bases and J 0 bases, leaving 7 bases between the germline ends. The CDR3 has 13 residues.

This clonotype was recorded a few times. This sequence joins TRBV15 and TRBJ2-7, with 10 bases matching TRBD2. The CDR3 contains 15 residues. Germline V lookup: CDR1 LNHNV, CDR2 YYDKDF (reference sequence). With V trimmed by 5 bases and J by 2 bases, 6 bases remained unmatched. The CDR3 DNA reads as TGTGCCACCAGCCCACTAGCGGGGAGCACCTACGAGCAGTACTTC. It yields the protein CATSPLAGSTYEQYF.